Sequencing of this TCR beta chain was carried out in a study of blood T cells in healthy people across ages. Using a J-beta primer mix together with a sample-barcoded 5' primer, a second PCR was run for 7 to 11 cycles. Using its own MiXCR run on the 5' RACE reads, TCRdb lists one record per CDR3 protein. The sample has about 640,000 distinct CDR3 sequences; about 53% are singletons. Note on this clonotype: What it binds is not known.

Trimming removed 5 bases at V and 5 bases at J, with 16 bases between. Per the germline V gene, CDR1 is MDHEN and CDR2 is SYDVKM. The CDR3 length is 15 residues. General observations from the study: The study lacked donor CMV status, which possibly confounded expanded clonotype changes. PBMCs were not sorted, which prevented a conclusive comparison of naive versus antigen-experienced cells.

The chain couples TRBV28 to TRBJ2-1; D gene ambiguous. The receptor was isolated from a man between 60 and 70 years old in good health. The sample comprised blood. As DNA, the CDR3 is TGTGCCAGCAGTCAAATATTGGGGAAGGACAATGAGCAGTTCTTC. This codes for CASSQILGKDNEQFF.